This paragraph reports one T cell receptor beta chain. These data originate in a study of shared clonotypes between healthy human individuals. Naive-designated CD8 cells lacked CD45RO, were positively enriched for CCR7, and omitted terminally differentiated effector memory CD45RA+ cells. Measured with immunoSEQ multiplex PCR; TCRdb has only the in-frame clones, and not every one. This table has around 550,000 clones, 95% appearing once. The V gene's germline CDR1 is MNHEY and CDR2 SMNVEV (reference sequence). Trimming stripped 3 bases from V and 2 bases from J, with 15 bases between. The CDR3 consists of 16 residues.

The chain combines TRBV27 with TRBJ2-3, with unresolved D. The sample taken for sequencing was naive CD8+ T cells sorted from blood. The receptor comes from a woman aged 25 to 39 in good health. CDR3 nucleotides: TGTGCCAGCAGTTTTAAGGTGTCTCAGTCCACAGATACGCAGTATTTT. Its translation is CASSFKVSQSTDTQYF.